One TCR beta chain is described in this entry. Its antigen has not been determined. Base-call qualities are not available, and no considerably larger clone is one nucleotide away. This sample was included in a study of shared clonotypes between healthy human individuals (dated by TCRdb to 2019 to 2021). Looking at the study overall: The cohort included a few men and a couple of women between 18 and 49 years of age. Different laboratories and diverse techniques were used to prepare libraries and sequence TCR repertoires, to increase sequencing depth and limit assay-specific biases. Per donor, leukapheresis produced somewhere between about 0.94 and 8.9 billion PBMCs. For each donor, CD4 naive and CD4 memory were each run on three plates, CD8 naive on two plates, and CD8 memory on one plate. The study deeply sequenced blood TCR repertoires of about 5 healthy adults to estimate repertoire size and the extent of clonotype sharing between individuals.

The donors were healthy, HIV-negative adults with no recently reported acute infections or vaccinations. Every donor was a Caucasian adult residing in Nashville, Tennessee, USA. CD4+ T cells were enriched by magnetic negative selection; naive cells were then positively selected on CD45RA, and the negative fraction formed the memory subset. After blood collection by leukapheresis, PBMCs were isolated using Ficoll-Histopaque density gradient centrifugation and then cryopreserved in the vapor phase of liquid nitrogen. Analytical flow cytometry was used to check the purity and quantity of each magnetically sorted T cell population. Genomic DNA was isolated from every sorted fraction and measured by UV absorbance on a Nanodrop 2000c. Beyond this particular receptor, the publication reports: Pairwise subsampling indicated that sequencing depth was expected to affect the degree of clonotype sharing among donors. Sharing across a few donors was observed for about 5% of naive CD4, 3.5% of naive CD8, 2% to 2.5% of memory CD4, and about 0.38% of memory CD8 clonotypes. Only blood was sampled, and tissue TCR repertoires likely differ from those in blood. Even with the large sequencing depth, rarefaction of the sorted-subset datasets indicated that sequencing was incomplete. The small number of donors limited the genetic and exposure-history diversity represented. Higher generation probabilities were observed for clonotypes shared by all four sorted-subset donors than for non-shared clonotypes. Naive subsets generally had larger estimated clonotype richness than memory subsets did.

Using the deep immunoSEQ assay, TCR CDR3 regions were amplified from genomic DNA by multiplex PCR. For each cell subset, the extracted genomic DNA was distributed evenly across all wells of several immunoSEQ 96-well plates, and each plate served as one replicate. For sorted subsets, each replicate PCR was loaded with about 0.2 ug genomic DNA, equivalent to some 31,000 T cell genomes. Purified libraries were measured with a Qubit 3.0 fluorometer, size-checked on a Bioanalyzer 2100, and measured again with the KAPA Library Quantification kit. Every immunoSEQ 96-well plate was sequenced on a dedicated single-read 150-cycle Illumina NextSeq 550 flow cell. The published analysis was carried out like this. Because only junctional sequences without quality scores were contained in the immunoSEQ output, filtering matching that applied to full-length reads could not be performed. Sequences were annotated with PyIR, a Python wrapper for IgBLAST v1.9, and V/J genes and CDR3 were assigned using IMGT germline references. Reads were removed for weak V/J assignments (E-value above 1e-6), missing CDR3, stop codons, out-of-frame junctions, or ambiguous translated residues. V3J clonotypes were defined as sequences sharing the same inferred V gene, J gene, and CDR3 amino acid sequence. To compute the percentage overlap between repertoires, the number of shared unique clonotypes was divided by the size of the smaller repertoire. Three approaches were used to assess repertoire richness: RTK rarefaction, the Chao1 estimator, and Recon v2.1 estimates of unobserved clonotypes. OLGA was used to compute generation probabilities for all TCRbeta clonotypes that the gDNA method yielded from a handful of donors. TCRdb took this table from immuneACCESS and kept in-frame rearrangements with V and J called. Such tables lack part of the clones; where checked against another copy, unresolved V genes explain under half of the gap, and the rest is unexplained. That table furnishes V, J and clone size, whereas the DNA furnished D and trimming. This sample holds millions of clones; 85% to 95% were observed only once. 0.13% of the sample is in the top ten clones.

Material for sequencing was naive CD4+ T cells sorted from blood. What the cell subset or site label conveys for this sample: CD45RA+ positively selected. This clonotype originated in a man younger than 30 in good health.

The CDR3 protein: CAWSAGGTYEQYF. The DNA sequence is as follows: TGTGCCTGGAGTGCGGGGGGAACCTACGAGCAGTACTTC. The rearranged segments are TRBV30 and TRBJ2-7, with 7 middle bases fitting TRBD2. The CDR3, from cysteine to phenylalanine, totals 13 residues. Just CDR3 DNA is preserved here, 39 bases in frame from base 1. CDR1 and CDR2, per the germline V gene (reference sequence), are GTSNPN and SVGIG. Compared with germline, V lacks 1 base and J lacks 2 bases; bases without a gene match: 2.